Each of the 19 T cell receptor beta chains below was sequenced from the same sample in a study of blood T cell repertoires in COVID-19. Generated by immunoSEQ multiplex PCR, the TCRdb table keeps only in-frame clones and is missing some. This sample has about 230,000 clones, with around 84% found just once. The sequenced material came from peripheral blood. The receptors were gathered from a man aged 45-65 years with COVID-19, enrolled during active disease.

This clone was counted only a few times. The chain uses TRBV6-4 and TRBJ2-1; D perhaps matches TRBD2 (5 bases). V was shortened by 0 bases and J by 8 bases, with 14 bases between the two germline ends. This CDR3 is built from 15 residues. Germline-derived CDR1 and CDR2 are MRHNA and SNTAGT. This CDR3 reads CASSDSSDPRDEQFF. The CDR3 DNA reads as TGTGCCAGCAGTGACTCGAGTGACCCGCGGGATGAGCAGTTCTTC.

This rearrangement joins TRBV6-4 to TRBJ2-4, with D maybe TRBD1 (6 bases). Germline V gene sequence: CDR1 MRHNA, CDR2 SNTAGT. The V and J ends lost 2 bases and 0 bases respectively, with 14 bases between them. The CDR3 loop spans 17 amino acids. The CDR3 loop is CASSDASGATAKNIQYF. Here the CDR3 DNA reads TGTGCCAGCAGTGACGCGTCAGGGGCGACAGCCAAAAACATTCAGTACTTC.

V usage is TRBV4-1 and J usage is TRBJ2-1, with 8 bases matching TRBD2. This CDR3 is 16 amino acids long. The V and J ends lost 0 bases and 3 bases, in that order; junction bases with no gene match: 4. In germline, CDR1 is MGHRA, CDR2 YSYEKL. CDR3 loop: CASSQDTAGVYNEQFF. In nucleotides, the CDR3 is TGCGCCAGCAGCCAAGATACAGCGGGAGTCTACAATGAGCAGTTCTTC.

This chain uses TRBV5-1 with TRBJ2-5, with TRBD2 as a possible D gene (5 bases). Trimming stripped 0 bases from V and 5 bases from J, with 8 bases between. The CDR3 contains 13 residues. Germline V lookup: CDR1 SGHRS, CDR2 YFSETQ. DNA of the CDR3: TGCGCCAGCAGCTTGGAGCCGGGGGAGACCCAGTACTTC. Its translation is CASSLEPGETQYF.

As DNA, the CDR3 is TGTGCCAGTAGTCCCATACAGGGGGTCCAAGAGACCCAGTACTTC. Its translation: CASSPIQGVQETQYF. This chain uses TRBV19 with TRBJ2-5, with TRBD1 matching over 8 bases. Germline V lookup: CDR1 LNHDA, CDR2 SQIVND (reference sequence). The V segment lost 5 bases and the J segment 1 base; nucleotides outside the gene matches: 6. This CDR3 has 15 residues.

The table lists this clone with a count of one. The chain recombines TRBV6-2 or TRBV6-3 with TRBJ2-1; possibly TRBD2 for D (6 bases). The germline CDR1 and CDR2 sequences are MNHEY and SVGEGT. Trimming shortened V by 0 bases and J by 6 bases, and 9 bases separated the two germline ends. CDR3 size: 14 residues. This CDR3 is CASSYSAGSNEQFF. CDR3 in DNA: TGTGCCAGCAGTTACTCTGCGGGAAGCAATGAGCAGTTCTTC.

The sample holds one count of this clone. V is TRBV9 and J is TRBJ2-2; 8 positions agree with TRBD1. The germline gives CDR1 SGDLS, CDR2 YYNGEE. Trimming cost V 2 bases and J 7 bases; bases outside gene matches: 10. The CDR3 loop spans 16 amino acids. CDR3 amino acids: CASSVEGQGAVGELFF. The CDR3, as DNA: TGTGCCAGCAGCGTGGAGGGGCAGGGGGCTGTCGGGGAGCTGTTTTTT.

This chain connects TRBV11-2 to TRBJ2-7; D possibly corresponds to TRBD1 (6 bases). Looked up from germline, CDR1 is SGHAT and CDR2 is FQNNGV. The CDR3 contains 15 residues. V lost 3 bases and J 6 bases, leaving 18 bases between the germline ends. Here the CDR3 DNA reads TGTGCCAGCAGCTTTCGGGGCAGGGGCCCCTCCGAGCAGTACTTC. Its translation: CASSFRGRGPSEQYF.

V gene TRBV7-9 combines with J gene TRBJ2-5, with TRBD2 matching 10 bases. Germline V CDR1 and CDR2: SEHNR, FQNEAQ (reference sequence). This CDR3 is 15 amino acids long. Trimming removed 5 bases from V and 6 bases from J; junction bases left unmatched: 9. The CDR3 nucleotides read TGTGCCAGCAGCCTACCTAGCGGGGGTACGAAGACCCAGTACTTC. Protein product: CASSLPSGGTKTQYF.

The V gene is TRBV5-1, the J gene TRBJ1-1, with 9 bases fitting TRBD1. Germline V lookup: CDR1 SGHRS, CDR2 YFSETQ. V was clipped by 0 bases and J by 6 bases; unmatched bases: 9. The CDR3 extends over 16 amino acids. The CDR3 protein is CASSLEGDRVRPEAFF. The CDR3, as DNA: TGCGCCAGCAGCTTGGAGGGGGACAGGGTCCGTCCTGAAGCTTTCTTT.

This chain connects TRBV5-8 to TRBJ2-7; maybe TRBD2 (6 bases). Germline CDR1 and CDR2: SGHTS and YDEGEE. This CDR3 region has 16 residues. V lost 6 bases and J 1 base, leaving 20 bases between the germline ends. DNA of the CDR3: TGTGCCAGCAACCCGCTTGCGGGGTCTCGGTCCTACGAGCAGTACTTC. It yields the protein CASNPLAGSRSYEQYF.

The chain joins TRBV27 to TRBJ2-7, with TRBD1 as a possible D gene (6 bases). Trimming took 2 bases from V and 2 from J, leaving 13 bases between them. In germline, CDR1 is MNHEY, CDR2 SMNVEV (reference sequence). CDR3 size: 15 residues. The CDR3 region has the DNA TGTGCCAGCAGTTTAGACAGGTCAACTACCTACGAGCAGTACTTC. This gives the protein CASSLDRSTTYEQYF.

The sample holds one count of this clone. The rearrangement joins TRBV21-1 to TRBJ1-3; the table gives TRBD1 as D, unverified against the DNA. TRBV21-1 is labeled a pseudogene. This CDR3 spans 15 amino acids. CDR3 amino acids: CASSKGQGALSTIYF. The CDR3 DNA reads TGTGCCAGCAGCAAGGGACAGGGGGCGCTTAGTACCATATATTTT.

The chain employs TRBV7-3 and TRBJ2-3; D is perhaps TRBD2 (6 bases). V lost 2 bases, J lost 2 bases, and 11 bases lay in between. This CDR3 is 15 amino acids long. CDR1 and CDR2 from the germline V gene are SGHTA and FQGTGA. This CDR3 reads CASSLAGRHTDTQYF. The CDR3 nucleotides are TGTGCCAGCAGCTTAGCGGGACGTCACACAGATACGCAGTATTTT.

The rearrangement joins TRBV18 to TRBJ1-3; 7 positions match TRBD1. V was pared by 4 bases and J by 4 bases, with 10 bases of the junction left unmatched. The CDR3 consists of 16 residues. The V gene's germline CDR1 is KGHSH and CDR2 LQKENI. The CDR3 bases are TGTGCCAGCTCACAGGGACAGAGCCTCGGAGGAAACACCATATATTTT. Translation: CASSQGQSLGGNTIYF. Using reference TRBV18 and TRBJ1-3 for the parts outside the CDR3, the full variable domain is NAGVMQNPRHLVRRRGQEARLRCSPMKGHSHVYWYRQLPEEGLKFMVYLQKENIIDESGMPKERFSAEFPKEGPSILRIQQVVRGDSAAYFCASSQGQSLGGNTIYFGEGSWLTVV.

The genes are TRBV7-9 and TRBJ2-1, with 12 bases that match TRBD2. With V trimmed by 0 bases and J by 6 bases, 3 bases remained unmatched. CDR3 size: 16 residues. In germline, CDR1 is SEHNR, CDR2 FQNEAQ (reference sequence). CDR3 coding DNA: TGTGCCAGCAGCTTAGCCGGGACTAGCGGGCCCAATGAGCAGTTCTTC. Its translation is CASSLAGTSGPNEQFF.

This clone was picked up a small number of times. The chain uses TRBV3-1 (or the pseudogene TRBV3-2) and TRBJ1-2, with 9 nucleotides matching TRBD1. Germline lookup yields CDR1 LGHDT and CDR2 YNNKEL (reference sequence). This CDR3 region has 16 residues. V shed 0 bases and J 0 bases; nucleotides not matched to a gene: 2. CDR3 in DNA: TGTGCCAGCAGCCAAGATGGGACAGGGTCTAACTATGGCTACACCTTC. It translates to CASSQDGTGSNYGYTF.

The table lists this clone with a count of one. The DNA is left out, because the CDR3 cannot be placed on it with certainty; the CDR3 is given as TCRdb lists it. The chain has TRBV20-1 and TRBJ1-2; the D call of TRBD1 is as the table states it, not checked on the DNA. Germline V gives CDR1 DFQATT, CDR2 SNEGSKA (reference sequence). The CDR3 region is 11 residues in length, termini included. This CDR3 reads CSARVGTGNTF.

This rearrangement joins TRBV6-2 or TRBV6-3 to TRBJ2-2; 7 positions match TRBD1. The CDR3 is made up of 15 amino acids. J was trimmed by 6 bases and V by 7 bases; bases with no gene match: 11. The germline gives CDR1 MNHEY, CDR2 SVGEGT. The CDR3 spells CASTPAQGYPGELFF. The CDR3 region has the DNA TGTGCCAGCACCCCGGCACAGGGGTACCCCGGGGAGCTGTTTTTT.